The sequence of this TCR beta chain was determined in a study of blood T cells in healthy people across ages. The donors, aged roughly 6 to 95, were healthy Caucasians from Russia. It was with a sample-barcoded 5' primer and a J-beta primer mix that a second PCR of roughly 7 to 12 cycles was run. Each TCR beta cDNA got a 12-nucleotide random molecular identifier. Via MiXCR, TCRdb re-called the 5' RACE reads, giving one row per CDR3 protein. The table has about 1.8 million distinct CDR3 sequences, around half seen once. V was pared by 3 bases and J by 4 bases, with 15 bases between. The CDR3 consists of 15 residues.

Sample: blood. The sequence was obtained from a woman between 35 and 50 years old in good health. The genes are TRBV12-3 or TRBV12-4 and TRBJ1-2; D may be TRBD1 (5 bases). The CDR3 region is CASSLGQGLSYGYTF. The CDR3 DNA follows: TGTGCCAGCAGTTTGGGGCAGGGTCTCTCCTATGGCTACACCTTC.